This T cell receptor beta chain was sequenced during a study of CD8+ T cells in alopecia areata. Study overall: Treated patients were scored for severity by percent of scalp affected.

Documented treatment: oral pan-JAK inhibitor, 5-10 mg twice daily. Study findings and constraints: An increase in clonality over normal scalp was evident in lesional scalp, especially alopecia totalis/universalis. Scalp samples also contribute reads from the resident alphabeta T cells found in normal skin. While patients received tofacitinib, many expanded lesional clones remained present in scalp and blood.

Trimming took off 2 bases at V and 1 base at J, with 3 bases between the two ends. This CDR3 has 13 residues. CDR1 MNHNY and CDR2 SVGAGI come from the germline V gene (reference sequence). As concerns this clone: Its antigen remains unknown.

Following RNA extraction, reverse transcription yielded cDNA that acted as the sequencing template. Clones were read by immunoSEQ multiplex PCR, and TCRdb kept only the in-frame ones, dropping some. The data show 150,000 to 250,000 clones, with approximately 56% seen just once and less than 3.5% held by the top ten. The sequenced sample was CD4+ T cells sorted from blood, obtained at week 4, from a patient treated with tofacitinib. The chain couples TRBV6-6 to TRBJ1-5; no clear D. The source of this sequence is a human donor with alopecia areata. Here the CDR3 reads CASSYGSNQPQHF. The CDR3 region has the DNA TGTGCCAGCAGTTACGGCAGCAATCAGCCCCAGCATTTT.